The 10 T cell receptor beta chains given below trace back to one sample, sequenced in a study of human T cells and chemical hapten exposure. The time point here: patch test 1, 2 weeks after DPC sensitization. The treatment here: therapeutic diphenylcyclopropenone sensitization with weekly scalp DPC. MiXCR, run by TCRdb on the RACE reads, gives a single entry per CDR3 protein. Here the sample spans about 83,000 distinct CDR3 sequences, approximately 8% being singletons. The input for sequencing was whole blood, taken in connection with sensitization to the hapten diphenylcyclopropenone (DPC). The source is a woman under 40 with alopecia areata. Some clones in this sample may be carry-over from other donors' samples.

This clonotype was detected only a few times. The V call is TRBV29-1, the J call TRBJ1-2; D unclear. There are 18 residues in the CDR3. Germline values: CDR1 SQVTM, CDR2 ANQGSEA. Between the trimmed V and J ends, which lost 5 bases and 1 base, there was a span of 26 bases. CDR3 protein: CSVPGWSGFSDLNYGYTF. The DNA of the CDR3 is TGCAGCGTTCCCGGTTGGTCGGGGTTTAGCGATCTTAACTATGGCTACACCTTC.

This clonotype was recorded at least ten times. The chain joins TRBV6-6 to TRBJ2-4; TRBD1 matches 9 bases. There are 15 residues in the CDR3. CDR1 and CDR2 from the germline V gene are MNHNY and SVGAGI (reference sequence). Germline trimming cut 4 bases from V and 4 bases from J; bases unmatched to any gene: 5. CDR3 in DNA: TGTGCCAGCAGTTCTCCCGACAGGGGGAAAAACATTCAGTACTTC. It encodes CASSSPDRGKNIQYF.

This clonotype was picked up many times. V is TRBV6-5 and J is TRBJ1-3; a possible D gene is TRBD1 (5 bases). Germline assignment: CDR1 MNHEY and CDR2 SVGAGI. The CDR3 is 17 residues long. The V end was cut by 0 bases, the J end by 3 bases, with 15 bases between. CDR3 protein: CASSYSRHGTYGNTIYF. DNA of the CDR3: TGTGCCAGCAGTTACTCGAGACACGGGACTTATGGAAACACCATATATTTT.

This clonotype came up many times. The CDR3 reads CASSTGTGAQVGEQYF. The CDR3 DNA is TGTGCCAGCAGCACTGGGACAGGGGCCCAAGTCGGGGAGCAGTACTTC. The rearrangement links TRBV13 to TRBJ2-7; 10 bases align to TRBD1. The trim removed 5 bases at V and 7 bases at J, leaving 14 bases unmatched. CDR3 length: 16 amino acids. In germline, CDR1 is PRHDT, CDR2 FYEKMQ (reference sequence).

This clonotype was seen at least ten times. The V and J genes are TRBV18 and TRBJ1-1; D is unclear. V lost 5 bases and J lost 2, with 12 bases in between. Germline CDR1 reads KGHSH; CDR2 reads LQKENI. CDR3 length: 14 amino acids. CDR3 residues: CASSYLEANTEAFF. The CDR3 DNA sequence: TGTGCCAGCTCATACCTGGAAGCTAACACTGAAGCTTTCTTT.

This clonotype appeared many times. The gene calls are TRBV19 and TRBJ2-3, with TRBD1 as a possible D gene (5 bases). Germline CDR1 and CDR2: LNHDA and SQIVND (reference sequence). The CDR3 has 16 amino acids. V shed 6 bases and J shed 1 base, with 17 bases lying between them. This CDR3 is CASSPRTTKRTDTQYF. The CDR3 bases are TGTGCCAGTAGCCCCAGGACAACAAAACGCACAGATACGCAGTATTTT.

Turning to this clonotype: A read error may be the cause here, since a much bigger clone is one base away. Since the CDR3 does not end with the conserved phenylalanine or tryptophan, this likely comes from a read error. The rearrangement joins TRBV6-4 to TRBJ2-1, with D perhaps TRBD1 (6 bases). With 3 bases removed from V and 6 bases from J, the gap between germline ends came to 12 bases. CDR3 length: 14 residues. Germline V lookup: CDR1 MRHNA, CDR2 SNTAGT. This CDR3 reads CASSEGEGGNEQFI. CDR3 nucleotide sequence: TGTGCCAGCAGTGAAGGGGAAGGGGGCAATGAGCAGTTCATC.

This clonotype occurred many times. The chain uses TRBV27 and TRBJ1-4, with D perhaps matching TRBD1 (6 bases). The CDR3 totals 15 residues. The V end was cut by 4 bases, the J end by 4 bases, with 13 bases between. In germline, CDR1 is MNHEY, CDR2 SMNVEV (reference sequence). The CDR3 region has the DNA TGTGCCAGCAGTTCGGCAGGGGCCGGTAATGAAAAACTGTTTTTT. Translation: CASSSAGAGNEKLFF.

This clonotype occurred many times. The CDR3 reads CASSNSNTGTGSLNQPQHF. The CDR3, as DNA: TGTGCCAGCAGCAATTCGAATACCGGGACAGGGTCTCTCAATCAGCCCCAGCATTTT. V is TRBV21-1 and J is TRBJ1-5; TRBD1 reflects the table's D call only, with no check against the DNA. TRBV21-1 is annotated as a pseudogene. This CDR3 region has 19 residues.

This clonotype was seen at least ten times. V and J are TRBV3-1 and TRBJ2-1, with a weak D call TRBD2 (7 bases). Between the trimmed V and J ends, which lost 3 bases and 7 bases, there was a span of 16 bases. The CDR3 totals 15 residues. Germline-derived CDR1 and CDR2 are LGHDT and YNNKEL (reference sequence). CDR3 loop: CASSQRGGLRNEQFF. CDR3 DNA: TGTGCCAGCAGCCAGAGGGGGGGGCTCCGGAATGAGCAGTTCTTC.